These 5 T cell receptor beta chains were sequenced from one sample in a study of T-cell reconstitution after alpha-beta-depleted transplantation in children. The library targeted TCRbeta and was prepared with unique molecular identifiers. From the PCR reads, TCRdb called clonotypes with MiXCR, one entry per CDR3 protein. The table shows about 260,000 distinct CDR3 sequences, with roughly 12% occurring only once. This sample comprised peripheral blood, obtained 180 days after TCRalphabeta/CD19-depleted stem cell transplant. The receptors originated from a male patient under 10 years old who had a stem cell transplant for chronic granulomatous disease, so the T cells may come from the graft donor.

This clonotype was detected many times. J is TRBJ2-1 and V is TRBV6-2 or TRBV6-3; perhaps TRBD1 as D (5 bases). CDR1 is MNHEY and CDR2 is SVGEGT in the germline V gene. V gave up 10 bases and J gave up 7 bases, with 14 bases separating them. This CDR3 spans 12 amino acids. In DNA, the CDR3 is TGTGCCACCTCCTTAGGGGTGAATGAGCAGTTCTTC. It codes for CATSLGVNEQFF.

The table lists this clonotype with many counts. The V and J genes are TRBV7-6 and TRBJ2-7; D gene ambiguous. The CDR3 totals 15 residues. Germline values: CDR1 SGHVS, CDR2 FNYEAQ. The germline V and J ends were trimmed by 4 bases and 3 bases, with 16 bases remaining between them. CDR3 loop: CASSSQEGMDYEQYF. CDR3 bases: TGTGCCAGCAGCTCCCAGGAAGGGATGGACTACGAGCAGTACTTC.

In this sample, this clonotype turned up many times. The chain couples TRBV29-1 to TRBJ1-1; D perhaps matches TRBD1 (6 bases). Trimming cost V 4 bases and J 3 bases, with 12 bases left between them. Germline CDR1 is SQVTM and CDR2 is ANQGSEA. CDR3 length equals 13 residues. CDR3 sequence: CSVVRGAYTEAFF. The DNA of the CDR3 is TGCAGCGTTGTTCGGGGGGCGTACACTGAAGCTTTCTTT.

This clonotype occurred a few times. This chain links TRBV4-3 with TRBJ2-2, with unresolved D. Trimming pared 3 bases from V and 3 bases from J, leaving 8 bases between. The CDR3 runs to 14 residues. Germline V gene lookup returns CDR1 LGHNA and CDR2 YSLEER. In DNA form, the CDR3 reads TGCGCCAGCAGCCATCCCGTCTACACCGGGGAGCTGTTTTTT. It encodes CASSHPVYTGELFF.

This clonotype has ten or more counts. This chain uses TRBV5-5 with TRBJ2-4, with D possibly being TRBD1 or TRBD2 (6 bases each). The germline V gene has CDR1 SGHKS and CDR2 YYEKEE (reference sequence). V lost 4 bases to trimming and J lost 2 bases, with 10 bases between them. The CDR3 runs 14 residues. The CDR3 reads CASSLGGTKNIQYF. In nucleotides, the CDR3 is TGTGCCAGCAGCCTAGGGGGGACCAAAAACATTCAGTACTTC.